These 13 T cell receptor beta chains originate from one sample sequenced in a study of graft-versus-host responses after intestinal transplantation. These receptors are not linked to any known antigen. The repertoire was sequenced with immunoSEQ multiplex PCR; TCRdb's copy has only in-frame clones and lacks some. The sample consists of about 130,000 clones, around 94% of them appearing once. Sequenced material: unstimulated CD4+ T cells sorted from spleen or lymph node cells, taken before intestinal transplant. The receptors come from a human donor who received an intestinal transplant.

The chain recombines TRBV29-1 with TRBJ2-7; 11 positions agree with TRBD1. J gave up 5 bases and V 7 bases, and 10 bases lay outside the gene matches. The length of the CDR3 is 14 residues. Germline V CDR1 and CDR2: SQVTM, ANQGSEA. The CDR3 region is CSARRDRGSNEQYF. Written as DNA, the CDR3 is TGCAGCGCCAGGCGGGACAGGGGGTCAAACGAGCAGTACTTC.

The chain carries TRBV4-1 and TRBJ2-7; the D call may be TRBD1 or TRBD2 (5 bases each). The germline CDR1 and CDR2 sequences are MGHRA and YSYEKL. V was trimmed by 0 bases and J by 6 bases, leaving 18 bases between them. The CDR3 has 16 amino acids. The CDR3 DNA follows: TGCGCCAGCAGCCAAGATCTTCGGCTAGGGACGGCCGAGCAGTACTTC. Its translation: CASSQDLRLGTAEQYF.

This chain joins TRBV5-4 and TRBJ1-2; D is possibly TRBD1 (5 bases). Trimming left V 3 bases short and J 6 bases short, with 12 bases between. Germline V gene data show CDR1 as SGHNT and CDR2 as YYREEE (reference sequence). The CDR3 length is 13 residues. The chain's CDR3 is CASSSQGIDGYTF. The CDR3 nucleotides read TGTGCCAGCAGCTCCCAGGGTATCGATGGCTACACCTTC.

The chain joins TRBV6-5 to TRBJ2-3, with D possibly TRBD1 on 5 matching bases. V was clipped by 6 bases and J by 0 bases, with 13 bases between them. Germline lookup yields CDR1 MNHEY and CDR2 SVGAGI. CDR3 length equals 15 residues. Written as DNA, the CDR3 is TGTGCCAGCAGGCGACAGCTAACTAGCACAGATACGCAGTATTTT. It codes for CASRRQLTSTDTQYF.

V gene TRBV19 combines with J gene TRBJ1-5; maybe TRBD1 (6 bases). Germline assignment: CDR1 LNHDA and CDR2 SQIVND (reference sequence). With 2 bases removed from V and 6 bases from J, the gap between germline ends came to 14 bases. The CDR3 loop spans 15 amino acids. The CDR3 region is CASSISPGDRQPQHF. CDR3 in DNA: TGTGCCAGTAGTATATCCCCAGGGGATCGTCAGCCCCAGCATTTT.

V and J are TRBV7-8 and TRBJ1-2; D ambiguous. The germline gives CDR1 SGHVS, CDR2 FQNEAQ. Between the trimmed V and J ends, which lost 0 bases and 0 bases, there was a span of 14 bases. The CDR3 totals 17 residues. This CDR3 reads CASSLARGAAANYGYTF. CDR3 coding DNA: TGTGCCAGCAGCTTAGCGCGAGGCGCGGCGGCTAACTATGGCTACACCTTC. Full variable domain (missing parts from reference TRBV7-8 and TRBJ1-2): GAGVSQSPRYKVAKRGQDVALRCDPISGHVSLFWYQQALGQGPEFLTYFQNEAQLDKSGLPSDRFFAERPEGSVSTLKIQRTQQEDSAVYLCASSLARGAAANYGYTFGSGTRLTVV.

This clone has only one observation. This chain links TRBV5-1 with TRBJ2-4, with D possibly TRBD1 on 6 matching bases. V shed 4 bases and J shed 3 bases, with 11 bases lying between them. The CDR3 covers 14 residues. Germline V lookup: CDR1 SGHRS, CDR2 YFSETQ. The CDR3 bases are TGCGCCAGCAGCCACAACAGGGACAAAAACATTCAGTACTTC. This sequence encodes CASSHNRDKNIQYF.

This clone was seen a handful of times. The genes are TRBV5-6 and TRBJ1-4; D remains ambiguous. In germline, CDR1 is SGHDT, CDR2 YYEEEE. The V and J ends lost 0 bases and 7 bases respectively, with 13 bases between them. This CDR3 has 15 residues. This CDR3 reads CASSLVDGIREKLFF. CDR3 coding DNA: TGTGCCAGCAGCTTGGTTGATGGGATACGTGAAAAACTGTTTTTT.

CDR3 in amino acids: CASSDSSMVESKNIQYF. As DNA, the CDR3 is TGTGCCAGCAGTGATTCGAGCATGGTGGAATCCAAAAACATTCAGTACTTC. The chain is built from TRBV6-1 and TRBJ2-4, with D hard to call. This CDR3 contains 17 residues. V lost 3 bases and J 2 bases, leaving 17 bases between the germline ends. Germline values: CDR1 MNHNS, CDR2 SASEGT.

The chain employs TRBV27 and TRBJ1-2; 9 bases are shared with TRBD1. The J segment lost 4 bases and the V segment lost 3 bases, leaving 0 bases of the junction unmatched. This CDR3 is 13 amino acids long. The germline V gene has CDR1 MNHEY and CDR2 SMNVEV (reference sequence). CDR3 region: CASSLTGGYGYTF. CDR3 bases: TGTGCCAGCAGTTTGACAGGGGGCTATGGCTACACCTTC.

This sequence joins TRBV7-8 and TRBJ2-5; D unclear. This CDR3 region has 14 residues. CDR1 SGHVS and CDR2 FQNEAQ come from the germline V gene. The V end was cut by 3 bases, the J end by 5 bases, with 13 bases between. The CDR3 region is CASSFFLSRETQYF. CDR3 nucleotide sequence: TGTGCCAGCAGCTTCTTTTTAAGCCGGGAGACCCAGTACTTC.

This chain joins TRBV10-1 and TRBJ2-1; 8 bases fit TRBD1. The germline V gene has CDR1 WNHNN and CDR2 SYGVQD (reference sequence). This CDR3 contains 15 residues. V gave up 5 bases and J gave up 8 bases; unmatched junction bases: 11. The CDR3 nucleotides read TGCGCCAGCAGTTCAGGGGGCGCTGGTATAGATGAGCAGTTCTTC. Its protein is CASSSGGAGIDEQFF.

Details on this clone: The germline gene is not matched at one end of the junction; a read error may be the cause. This rearrangement joins TRBV13 to TRBJ2-7; perhaps TRBD2 as D (6 bases). CDR1 is PRHDT and CDR2 is FYEKMQ in the germline V gene (reference sequence). CDR3 length equals 13 residues. The CDR3 spells CASSIGGRTEQYF. For the CDR3, the DNA is TGTGCCAGCAGCATAGGAGGGCGGACCGAGCAGTACTTC.